Listed below are T cell receptor beta chains from one sample, sequenced in a study of cytomegalovirus exposure and HLA in healthy donors. Profiled with immunoSEQ multiplex PCR; TCRdb holds only in-frame clones, not every one. This repertoire shows roughly 130,000 clones, 8.5% found once; its top ten account for 5.5%. The sample taken for sequencing was PBMCs. These receptor sequences come from a man aged 35-49 years in good health and CMV-seronegative. Both conserved end residues are trimmed from each CDR3. The order of the fields is V gene, J gene, clone size, CDR3 length, CDR3 protein. The size entry is marked missing in some rows and otherwise reads once, few, many or a size class.

TRBV2	TRBJ1-5	.	13	ASSGRDLLTQPQH
TRBV28	TRBJ2-1	few	13	ASSPSSGAYTEQF
TRBV30	TRBJ2-2	few	11	AWSASGSGELF
TRBV4-2	TRBJ1-1	.	15	ASSRTRLGFMNTEAF
TRBV27	TRBJ2-2	.	12	ATAAGGQTGELF
TRBV4-1	TRBJ2-3	few	15	ASSQDARAGSTDTQY
TRBV19	TRBJ1-1	few	8	ASIGTEAF
TRBV29-1	.	.	12	SVEVGGASYEQY
TRBV18	TRBJ1-1	.	13	ASSPETGFGTEAF
TRBV7-8	TRBJ2-5	few	12	ASSSLTGQETQY
TRBV5-1	TRBJ1-1	few	13	ASSQGQGVNTEAF
TRBV4-1	.	.	14	ASSSADRGKDYEQY
TRBV27	TRBJ2-6	.	16	ASSKGLGVGSGANVLT
TRBV2	TRBJ2-1	.	11	ASSDPDRNEQF
TRBV5-1	TRBJ2-5	.	12	ASSLGAQRDTQY
TRBV29-1	TRBJ1-3	.	10	SVGTGGNTIY
TRBV4-2	TRBJ1-2	.	10	ARGGDEVGYT
TRBV13	TRBJ1-4	few	13	ASSLGPAHGGKLF
TRBV6-1	TRBJ1-2	.	11	ASSEARGTGYT
TRBV4-1	TRBJ1-2	few	12	ASSQQGFNYGYT
TRBV11-2	TRBJ2-1	.	14	ASSRYRGADYNEQF